The 22 T cell receptor beta chains listed next were all sequenced from one sample in a study of T cell repertoires in cytomegalovirus infection. TCRdb re-called the reads through MiXCR, storing one row per CDR3 protein. The sample has 250,000 or so distinct CDR3 sequences, roughly an eighth seen once. Sequencing was performed on PBMCs. Every receptor here comes from a human donor in good health (CMV status not recorded). Some clones in this sample may be carry-over from other donors' samples.

This clonotype was recorded many times. The V and J genes are TRBV19 and TRBJ2-1; a weak D match, TRBD2 (6 bases). Trimming left V 6 bases short and J 7 bases short, with 16 bases between. CDR1 and CDR2 from the germline V gene are LNHDA and SQIVND (reference sequence). The CDR3 covers 14 residues. The CDR3 reads CASRSGSSSNEQFF. The CDR3 DNA reads TGTGCCAGTAGATCCGGGAGCAGTAGTAATGAGCAGTTCTTC.

This clonotype was detected ten times or more. The CDR3 sequence is CASSLGVWAGELFF. In DNA form, the CDR3 reads TGTGCCAGCAGCTTAGGGGTTTGGGCCGGGGAGCTGTTTTTT. The chain combines TRBV7-2 with TRBJ2-2; D call uncertain. The V end was cut by 1 base, the J end by 6 bases, with 9 bases between. CDR1 and CDR2 (germline): SGHTA, FQGNSA. This CDR3 is built from 14 residues. Variable domain in full (rest from reference TRBV7-2 and TRBJ2-2): GAGVSQSPSNKVTEKGKDVELRCDPISGHTALYWYRQSLGQGLEFLIYFQGNSAPDKSGLPSDRFSAERTGGSVSTLTIQRTQQEDSAVYLCASSLGVWAGELFFGEGSRLTVL.

The rearrangement uses TRBV6-1 and TRBJ1-1, with 9 bases lining up with TRBD1. Germline-derived CDR1 and CDR2 are MNHNS and SASEGT. The CDR3 loop spans 16 amino acids. Trimming took 5 bases from V and 5 from J; bases not matched to a gene: 12. The CDR3 DNA is TGTGCCAGCAGTTACCGGACAGGGGTAGGAGGGACTGAAGCTTTCTTT. Its protein is CASSYRTGVGGTEAFF.

This clonotype was detected a few times. This sequence joins TRBV4-3 and TRBJ1-1; D not resolved. This CDR3 has 15 amino acids. Germline loops: CDR1 LGHNA, CDR2 YSLEER. The V and J ends lost 2 bases and 4 bases respectively, with 14 bases between them. In nucleotides, the CDR3 is TGCGCCAGCAGCCAATGGTACCCCGATGGCACTGAAGCTTTCTTT. Translated: CASSQWYPDGTEAFF.

This clonotype was recorded at least ten times. The rearrangement joins TRBV28 to TRBJ2-7, with D perhaps matching TRBD2 (6 bases). Germline CDR1 is MDHEN and CDR2 is SYDVKM. V lost 1 base, J lost 7 bases, and 23 bases lay in between. CDR3 length: 17 amino acids. The CDR3 DNA follows: TGTGCCAGCAGTTTATTAGATACGGGAGTAAGATCGCGAGAGCAGTACTTC. Residues: CASSLLDTGVRSREQYF.

This clonotype was detected ten times or more. The V and J genes are TRBV19 and TRBJ1-1, with a tentative D call TRBD1 (6 bases). The germline V gene encodes CDR1 LNHDA and CDR2 SQIVND (reference sequence). With 6 bases removed from V and 8 bases from J, the gap between germline ends came to 13 bases. CDR3 length equals 12 residues. The CDR3 nucleotides are TGTGCCAGTAGGCTCCGGGGGCAAGAAGCTTTCTTT. Amino acids: CASRLRGQEAFF.

This chain connects TRBV20-1 to TRBJ1-5, with 7 positions matching TRBD1. Trimming removed 5 bases from V and 0 bases from J; junction bases left unmatched: 4. The CDR3 is made up of 14 amino acids. Germline assignment: CDR1 DFQATT and CDR2 SNEGSKA (reference sequence). The CDR3 loop reads CSALQGYSNQPQHF. The CDR3 DNA is TGCAGTGCTCTACAGGGGTATAGCAATCAGCCCCAGCATTTT.

In nucleotides, the CDR3 is TGTGCCAGCAGCGGACCCCCATACAATGAGCAGTTCTTC. Encoded protein: CASSGPPYNEQFF. The rearrangement links TRBV9 to TRBJ2-1; no definite D call. Trimming shortened V by 3 bases and J by 4 bases, and 8 bases separated the two germline ends. Germline loops: CDR1 SGDLS, CDR2 YYNGEE. CDR3 size: 13 residues.

Many counts were recorded for this clonotype. This chain links TRBV12-3 or TRBV12-4 with TRBJ2-2, with D uncertain. Between the trimmed V and J ends, which lost 2 bases and 0 bases, there was a span of 7 bases. The CDR3 length is 15 residues. The DNA of the CDR3 is TGTGCCAGCAGTTTAAAGCTCCCGAACACCGGGGAGCTGTTTTTT. This translates into CASSLKLPNTGELFF.

The CDR3 sequence: CASSIPRRGNEKLFF. Here the CDR3 DNA reads TGTGCCAGTAGTATTCCCCGACGGGGTAATGAAAAACTGTTTTTT. The rearrangement joins TRBV19 to TRBJ1-4; D not certain. Germline CDR1 LNHDA, CDR2 SQIVND (reference sequence). V was clipped by 3 bases and J by 4 bases, with 12 bases between them. The length of the CDR3 is 15 residues.

In this sample, this clonotype turned up a few times. This chain joins TRBV30 and TRBJ2-3; a possible D gene is TRBD2 (6 bases). The CDR3 totals 15 residues. The germline V and J ends were trimmed by 2 bases and 5 bases, with 17 bases remaining between them. The V gene's germline CDR1 is GTSNPN and CDR2 SVGIG (reference sequence). The CDR3 loop reads CAWSPAGGAQDTQYF. For the CDR3, the DNA is TGTGCCTGGAGTCCCGCGGGCGGGGCACAAGATACGCAGTATTTT.

CDR3 loop: CASSIQRGPYEQYF. The CDR3 DNA is TGTGCCAGTAGTATCCAACGGGGGCCCTACGAGCAGTACTTC. This chain uses TRBV19 with TRBJ2-7; D assignment may be TRBD1 or TRBD2 (6 bases each). This CDR3 comprises 14 residues. Trimming took 3 bases from V and 2 from J, leaving 11 bases between them. CDR1 and CDR2 (germline): LNHDA, SQIVND (reference sequence).

The V gene is TRBV20-1, the J gene TRBJ1-1; 11 bases fit TRBD1. Germline assignment: CDR1 DFQATT and CDR2 SNEGSKA (reference sequence). The CDR3 loop spans 14 amino acids. V gave up 6 bases and J gave up 4 bases; unmatched junction bases: 7. The DNA of the CDR3 is TGCAGTGCAAGGACAGGGGGCGGGGGCACTGAAGCTTTCTTT. It encodes CSARTGGGGTEAFF.

In this sample, this clonotype turned up many times. The chain combines TRBV7-2 with TRBJ2-7; D is undetermined. Germline CDR1 reads SGHTA; CDR2 reads FQGNSA. The CDR3 totals 14 residues. The ends were cut back, 5 bases at V and 1 base at J, with 12 bases in the middle. The chain's CDR3 is CASSRFAGSYEQYF. Here the CDR3 DNA reads TGTGCCAGCAGCCGTTTCGCAGGTTCCTACGAGCAGTACTTC.

As for this clonotype: Given a much more abundant clone one base away, this may be a read error. The chain employs TRBV7-9 and TRBJ1-2; D unresolved. CDR1 and CDR2 from the germline V gene are SEHNR and FQNEAQ (reference sequence). This CDR3 region has 13 residues. Between the trimmed V and J ends, which lost 2 bases and 8 bases, there was a span of 12 bases. CDR3 in amino acids: CASSLLQSPGYTF. In nucleotides, the CDR3 is TGTGCCAGCAGCTTACTCCAATCCCCAGGCTACACCTTC. Supplemented by reference TRBV7-9 and TRBJ1-2, the full variable domain reads DTGVSQNPRHKITKRGQNVTFRCDPISEHNRLYWYRQTLGQGPEFLTYFQNEAQLEKSRLLSDRFSAERPKGSFSTLEIQRTEQGDSAMYLCASSLLQSPGYTFGSGTRLTVV.

The rearrangement uses TRBV4-1 and TRBJ2-3; D possibly corresponds to TRBD1 (6 bases). Germline assignment: CDR1 MGHRA and CDR2 YSYEKL. This CDR3 has 19 amino acids. With 0 bases removed from V and 0 bases from J, the gap between germline ends came to 19 bases. DNA of the CDR3: TGCGCCAGCAGCCAAGAAGGATCTCAGGGGCCCTCTAGCACAGATACGCAGTATTTT. Protein sequence: CASSQEGSQGPSSTDTQYF.

The J gene is TRBJ1-2, the V gene TRBV23-1; D is ambiguous. TRBV23-1 is an open reading frame whose function is uncertain. This CDR3 region has 14 residues. Trimming took off 6 bases at V and 6 bases at J, with 17 bases between the two ends. The CDR3 reads CASRPDGLTDGYTF. The CDR3 DNA sequence: TGCGCCAGCAGACCGGACGGTCTCACTGATGGCTACACCTTC.

The chain employs TRBV11-3 and TRBJ2-7; TRBD2 agrees at 14 bases. CDR3 size: 18 residues. Germline trimming cut 5 bases from V and 5 bases from J; bases unmatched to any gene: 14. Germline V CDR1 and CDR2: SGHNT, YENEEA. CDR3 nucleotide sequence: TGTGCCAGCAGCGGGGTGACTAGCGGGAGGGCCGGGGGCCACGAGCAGTACTTC. Protein product: CASSGVTSGRAGGHEQYF.

The rearrangement links TRBV28 to TRBJ1-4; weak D call: TRBD1 (6 bases). The CDR3 is 14 amino acids. The germline V gene has CDR1 MDHEN and CDR2 SYDVKM. Trimming shortened V by 9 bases and J by 0 bases, and 11 bases separated the two germline ends. CDR3 sequence reads: CASIRQATNEKLFF. In DNA form, the CDR3 reads TGTGCCAGTATCCGACAGGCAACTAATGAAAAACTGTTTTTT.

This clonotype came up many times. The gene calls are TRBV7-2 and TRBJ2-1, with D uncertain. Germline V gives CDR1 SGHTA, CDR2 FQGNSA. The length of the CDR3 is 13 residues. V dropped 5 bases and J dropped 4 bases, with 9 bases sitting between them. The CDR3 here is CASSEHQYNEQFF. In DNA form, the CDR3 reads TGTGCCAGCAGCGAACACCAGTACAATGAGCAGTTCTTC.

The sample holds many counts of this clonotype. The chain carries TRBV7-2 and TRBJ2-4; TRBD1 aligns across 10 bases. The CDR3 spans 20 residues. CDR1 and CDR2 from the germline V gene are SGHTA and FQGNSA. Trimming cost V 1 base and J 1 base; bases outside gene matches: 13. CDR3 bases: TGTGCCAGCAGCTTAGACCCCTACGGCCGGGGACAGGGGGCCAAAAACATTCAGTACTTC. Protein: CASSLDPYGRGQGAKNIQYF.

This clonotype was counted ten times or more. The gene calls are TRBV7-2 and TRBJ2-7, with 9 nucleotides matching TRBD2. V was clipped by 4 bases and J by 0 bases; unmatched bases: 10. CDR1 is SGHTA, CDR2 FQGNSA, per germline. This CDR3 contains 17 residues. In DNA form, the CDR3 reads TGTGCCAGCAGCTCTTCAGGGGGTAGCGGGAGCTCCTACGAGCAGTACTTC. It encodes CASSSSGGSGSSYEQYF.